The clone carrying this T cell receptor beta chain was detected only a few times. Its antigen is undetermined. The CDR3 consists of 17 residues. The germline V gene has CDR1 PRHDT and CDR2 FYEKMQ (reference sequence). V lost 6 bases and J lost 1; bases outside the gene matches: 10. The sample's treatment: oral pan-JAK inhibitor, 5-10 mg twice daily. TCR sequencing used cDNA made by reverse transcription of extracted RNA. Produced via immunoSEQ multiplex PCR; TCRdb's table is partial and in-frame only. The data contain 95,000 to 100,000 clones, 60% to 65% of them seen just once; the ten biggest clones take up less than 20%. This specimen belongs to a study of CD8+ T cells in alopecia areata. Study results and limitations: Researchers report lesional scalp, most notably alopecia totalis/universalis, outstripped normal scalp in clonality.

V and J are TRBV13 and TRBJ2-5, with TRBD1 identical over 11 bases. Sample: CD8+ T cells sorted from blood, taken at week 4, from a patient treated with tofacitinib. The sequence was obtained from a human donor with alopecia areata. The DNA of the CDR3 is TGTGCCAGCAGTGCTACCCCCGGGACAGGGGGCCAAGAGACCCAGTACTTC. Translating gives CASSATPGTGGQETQYF.